Presented here are 16 T cell receptor beta chains from one specimen sequenced in a study of blood T cell repertoires in COVID-19. Sequencing used immunoSEQ multiplex PCR; TCRdb keeps in-frame clones, though not all of them. The profile shows around 160,000 clones, about 84% of them singletons. Source material: peripheral blood. These receptors were collected from a man aged 55 to 70 with active or convalescent COVID-19.

The CDR3 DNA reads as TGTGCCAGCAGTGCATTCCTTGAACGAGGGGAGACCCAGTACTTC. Residues: CASSAFLERGETQYF. This chain connects TRBV27 to TRBJ2-5, with D possibly TRBD2 on 5 matching bases. CDR1 and CDR2 from the germline V gene are MNHEY and SMNVEV (reference sequence). Between the trimmed V and J ends, which lost 5 bases and 5 bases, there was a span of 18 bases. The CDR3 runs to 15 residues.

The V call is TRBV5-1, the J call TRBJ2-5; no clear D gene. The CDR3 has 13 amino acids. The germline V gene encodes CDR1 SGHRS and CDR2 YFSETQ. V lost 7 bases, J lost 0 bases, and 10 bases lay in between. The CDR3 region is CASGPWDQETQYF. The CDR3 DNA reads TGCGCCAGCGGGCCGTGGGACCAAGAGACCCAGTACTTC.

The chain links TRBV10-3 to TRBJ1-2, with 7 positions matching TRBD1. This CDR3 is 18 amino acids long. Per germline, CDR1 ENHRY and CDR2 SYGVKD. V shed 5 bases, J shed 4 bases, and the junction held 19 bases outside the gene matches. CDR3 loop: CAISSGTAKAHLGYGYTF. In DNA form, the CDR3 reads TGTGCCATCAGTTCCGGGACAGCAAAAGCCCACTTAGGCTATGGCTACACCTTC.

The CDR3 nucleotides read TGTGCCAGCAGCTTAGCAGGGGGCCCCTACAATGAGCAGTTCTTC. Protein sequence: CASSLAGGPYNEQFF. This chain links TRBV11-3 with TRBJ2-1; 8 bases are shared with TRBD1. The CDR3 sequence is 15 residues long. CDR1 is SGHNT, CDR2 YENEEA, per germline. V lost 1 base to trimming and J lost 2 bases; unmatched junction nucleotides: 1.

The V and J genes are TRBV6-5 and TRBJ2-7, with D maybe TRBD1 (6 bases). This CDR3 has 14 amino acids. Germline CDR1 reads MNHEY; CDR2 reads SVGAGI. Between the trimmed V and J ends, which lost 2 bases and 6 bases, there was a span of 14 bases. The DNA of the CDR3 is TGTGCCAGCAGTTACCTAAACACAGGGTCCGAGCAGTACTTC. Protein: CASSYLNTGSEQYF.

The rearrangement links TRBV2 to TRBJ1-1; D remains ambiguous. Germline CDR1 is SNHLY and CDR2 is FYNNEI. Between the trimmed V and J ends, which lost 6 bases and 1 base, there was a span of 9 bases. There are 13 residues in the CDR3. CDR3 nucleotides: TGTGCCAGCAGCGGGGAAGGGAACACTGAAGCTTTCTTT. Amino acid sequence: CASSGEGNTEAFF.

This clone has just a few counts. This chain links TRBV4-2 with TRBJ2-5; maybe TRBD2 (6 bases). V lost 6 bases and J 5 bases, leaving 25 bases between the germline ends. Germline V gene data show CDR1 as LGHNA and CDR2 as YNFKEQ. The CDR3 is 17 amino acids. CDR3 nucleotides: TGTGCCAGCAGTGGGTCAACGCGGGACCCTGAGGGTGAGACCCAGTACTTC. This codes for CASSGSTRDPEGETQYF.

The chain has TRBV29-1 and TRBJ2-1; the D is unclear. The CDR3 is 12 residues long. V lost 6 bases to trimming and J lost 5 bases, with 11 bases between them. CDR1 is SQVTM, CDR2 ANQGSEA, per germline. The CDR3 nucleotides are TGCAGCGTCTGCTCACTAAACAATGAGCAGTTCTTC. This sequence encodes CSVCSLNNEQFF.

The count of this clone is one. CDR3 sequence (DNA): TGTGCCAGCAGCTTAAAGGCCGGACAGGGCACAGATACGCAGTATTTT. Protein product: CASSLKAGQGTDTQYF. The rearrangement joins TRBV7-6 to TRBJ2-3, with 7 bases aligning to TRBD1. CDR1 is SGHVS, CDR2 FNYEAQ, per germline. J lost 1 base, V lost 2 bases, and 6 bases had no gene match. This CDR3 contains 16 residues.

The chain combines TRBV9 with TRBJ2-3; 9 nucleotides align to TRBD1. This CDR3 has 17 amino acids. The J segment lost 3 bases and the V segment lost 0 bases, leaving 8 bases of the junction unmatched. Germline values: CDR1 SGDLS, CDR2 YYNGEE. The CDR3 nucleotides are TGTGCCAGCAGCGTAGGAGGATGGGGACAGGGAACAGATACGCAGTATTTT. Protein product: CASSVGGWGQGTDTQYF.

This clone appeared a few times. The gene calls are TRBV24-1 and TRBJ1-4; no firm D call. Trimming took off 2 bases at V and 7 bases at J, with 7 bases between the two ends. Germline CDR1 is KGHDR and CDR2 is SFDVKD. The CDR3 extends over 13 amino acids. The CDR3 loop reads CATSDSWSEKLFF. CDR3 coding DNA: TGTGCCACCAGTGATTCGTGGAGTGAAAAACTGTTTTTT.

The chain joins TRBV9 to TRBJ2-5, with 8 bases identical to TRBD2. Germline V gene lookup returns CDR1 SGDLS and CDR2 YYNGEE. The CDR3 consists of 17 residues. J lost 10 bases, V lost 3 bases, and 20 bases had no gene match. The CDR3 bases are TGTGCCAGCAGCGACCCCCCGGGGGGGGGACGGACCCGGGACCAGTACTTC. Protein: CASSDPPGGGRTRDQYF.

The rearrangement joins TRBV12-3 or TRBV12-4 to TRBJ2-3; 10 bases are a match to TRBD2. The CDR3 is made up of 13 amino acids. V lost 5 bases, J lost 11 bases, and 7 bases stayed unmatched. For the CDR3, the DNA is TGTGCCAGCAGTCCCCCTAGCGGGAGAAAGCAGTATTTT. Residues: CASSPPSGRKQYF.

This chain links TRBV19 with TRBJ2-2, with 9 bases matching TRBD1. With V trimmed by 6 bases and J by 6 bases, 8 bases remained unmatched. The CDR3 runs to 15 residues. Looked up from germline, CDR1 is LNHDA and CDR2 is SQIVND (reference sequence). DNA for the CDR3: TGTGCCAGTAGCCCGCCGGGACAGGGTTCCGGGGAGCTGTTTTTT. It specifies CASSPPGQGSGELFF.

This chain joins TRBV18 and TRBJ1-1, with TRBD1 matching over 8 bases. With 6 bases clipped from V and 0 bases from J, the junction kept 21 bases outside the gene matches. Germline values: CDR1 KGHSH, CDR2 LQKENI. The CDR3 extends over 20 amino acids. CDR3 region: CASSPLRRTGLNPMNTEAFF. CDR3 DNA: TGTGCCAGCTCCCCTCTTAGACGGACAGGGTTGAACCCAATGAACACTGAAGCTTTCTTT.

The V gene is TRBV9, the J gene TRBJ2-7; D is uncertain. Germline V gene sequence: CDR1 SGDLS, CDR2 YYNGEE. The CDR3 extends over 14 amino acids. The ends were cut back, 1 base at V and 2 bases at J, with 10 bases in the middle. CDR3 region: CASSVKADPYEQYF. The CDR3 DNA sequence: TGTGCCAGCAGCGTAAAGGCGGATCCCTACGAGCAGTACTTC.